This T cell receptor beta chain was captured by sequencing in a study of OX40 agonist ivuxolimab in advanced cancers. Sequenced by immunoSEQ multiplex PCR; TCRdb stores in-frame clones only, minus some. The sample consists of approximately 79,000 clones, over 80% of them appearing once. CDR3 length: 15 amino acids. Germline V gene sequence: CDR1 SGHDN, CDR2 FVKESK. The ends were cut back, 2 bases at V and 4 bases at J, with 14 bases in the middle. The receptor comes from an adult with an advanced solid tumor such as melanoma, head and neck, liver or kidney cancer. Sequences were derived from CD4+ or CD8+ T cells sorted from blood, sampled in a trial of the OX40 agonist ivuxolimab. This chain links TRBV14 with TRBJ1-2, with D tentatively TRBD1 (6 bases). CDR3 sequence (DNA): TGTGCCAGCAGCCAACTCGGCAGGGGCCTCTATGGCTACACCTTC. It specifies CASSQLGRGLYGYTF.